Listed below are T cell receptor beta chains from one sample, sequenced in a study of cytomegalovirus exposure and HLA in healthy donors. Some clones are missing from TCRdb's copy, which holds only in-frame ones; the method was immunoSEQ multiplex PCR. The sample lists about 140,000 clones, 70% occurring once. The material sequenced was PBMCs. The receptors shown here come from a woman under 40 in good health and CMV-seronegative. Both conserved end residues are part of each CDR3. The order of the fields is J gene, D gene, V gene, CDR3 protein, CDR3 DNA. A D gene is named only where the DNA matches it firmly.

TRBJ2-3,TRBD1,TRBV18,CASSLRGSSTDTQYF,TGTGCCAGCTCCCTCAGGGGGTCGAGCACAGATACGCAGTATTTT
TRBJ1-1,TRBD1,TRBV5-1,CASSSGQGALGEAFF,TGCGCCAGCAGCTCGGGACAGGGGGCCCTAGGTGAAGCTTTCTTT
TRBJ2-6,NA,TRBV27,CASSPGVPPMRANVLTF,TGTGCCAGCAGCCCCGGGGTACCTCCTATGAGGGCCAACGTCCTGACTTTC
TRBJ1-4,NA,TRBV2,CASSEDPVTGKKLFF,TGTGCCAGCAGTGAAGACCCGGTAACAGGCAAAAAACTGTTTTTT
TRBJ1-4,TRBD1,TRBV5-4,CASSSRTGVGEKLFF,TGTGCCAGCAGCTCCCGGACAGGGGTCGGCGAAAAACTGTTTTTT
TRBJ1-2,NA,TRBV27,CASSLSMARGGYTF,TGTGCCAGCAGTTTATCGATGGCCAGGGGTGGCTACACCTTC
TRBJ1-1,NA,TRBV18,CASSLRTDNTEAFF,TGTGCCAGCTCACTCCGGACAGACAACACTGAAGCTTTCTTT
TRBJ1-1,NA,TRBV28,CASTSPAGHTEAFF,TGTGCCAGCACCTCGCCCGCGGGGCACACTGAAGCTTTCTTT
TRBJ2-7,NA,TRBV4-2,CASSPREIWTEGREQYF,TGTGCCAGCAGCCCCCGAGAGATCTGGACAGAGGGTCGCGAGCAGTACTTC
TRBJ2-6,TRBD1,TRBV7-2,CASSPLGGAAGANVLTF,TGTGCCAGCAGCCCGTTAGGGGGCGCGGCCGGGGCCAACGTCCTGACTTTC
TRBJ1-1,NA,TRBV5-5,CASSLVGGMNTEAFF,TGTGCCAGCAGCTTGGTGGGGGGGATGAACACTGAAGCTTTCTTT
TRBJ2-1,TRBD2,TRBV28,CASSIRTSGRARDEQFF,TGTGCCAGCAGTATTAGGACTAGCGGGAGGGCTCGCGATGAGCAGTTCTTC
TRBJ2-1,TRBD2,TRBV19,CASSITLAGDLREQFF,TGTGCCAGTAGTATAACCCTAGCGGGGGACTTACGCGAGCAGTTCTTC
TRBJ2-6,NA,TRBV6-6,CASSRPSSGANVLTF,TGTGCCAGCAGCCGCCCGAGTTCCGGGGCCAACGTCCTGACTTTC
TRBJ2-3,TRBD1,TRBV19,CASSVDRVVGGTDTQYF,TGTGCCAGTAGTGTCGACAGGGTTGTGGGCGGCACAGATACGCAGTATTTT
TRBJ2-5,TRBD1,TRBV28,CASSSYSGTGYYGETQYF,TGTGCCAGCAGTTCCTACTCCGGGACAGGGTATTATGGGGAGACCCAGTACTTC
TRBJ1-1,TRBD1,TRBV6-6,CASSSSGRGRAEAFF,TGTGCCAGCAGCTCCTCCGGAAGGGGGCGCGCTGAAGCTTTCTTT
TRBJ1-3,NA,TRBV28,CATFWGGGGNTIYF,TGTGCCACCTTCTGGGGGGGCGGGGGAAACACCATATATTTT